The T cell receptor beta chain described here comes from a study of cytomegalovirus exposure and HLA in healthy donors. This PCR relied on a set of 60 Vbeta primers and 13 Jbeta primers. The method was immunoSEQ multiplex PCR; TCRdb's version includes in-frame clones alone and lacks a portion of them. The table shows about 150,000 clones, with around three quarters occurring only once. Notes on this clone: As yet, its antigen is unknown.

CDR1 is SGHNT and CDR2 is YYREEE in the germline V gene (reference sequence). This CDR3 region has 13 residues. V gave up 2 bases and J gave up 6 bases; unmatched junction bases: 3. General study findings and limits: Fewer N-insertions (relative to the approximately 670-donor mean) were reportedly seen in an Asian-associated ancestry cluster in a later analysis. High sensitivity and specificity were reportedly achieved when the classifier diagnosed cytomegalovirus status. V- and J-gene trimming of TCR beta was linked (in a later analysis) to a missense DCLRE1C variant.

Sequenced: PBMCs. The sequence derives from a middle-aged man in good health and CMV-seropositive. V gene TRBV5-4 combines with J gene TRBJ2-7, with 9 bases identical to TRBD1. Here the CDR3 reads CASSFTGGAEQYF. CDR3 in DNA: TGTGCCAGCAGCTTTACAGGGGGCGCCGAGCAGTACTTC. The variable domain in full, with the rest retrieved from reference TRBV5-4 and TRBJ2-7, is ETGVTQSPTHLIKTRGQQVTLRCSSQSGHNTVSWYQQALGQGPQFIFQYYREEENGRGNFPPRFSGLQFPNYSSELNVNALELDDSALYLCASSFTGGAEQYFGPGTRLTVT.